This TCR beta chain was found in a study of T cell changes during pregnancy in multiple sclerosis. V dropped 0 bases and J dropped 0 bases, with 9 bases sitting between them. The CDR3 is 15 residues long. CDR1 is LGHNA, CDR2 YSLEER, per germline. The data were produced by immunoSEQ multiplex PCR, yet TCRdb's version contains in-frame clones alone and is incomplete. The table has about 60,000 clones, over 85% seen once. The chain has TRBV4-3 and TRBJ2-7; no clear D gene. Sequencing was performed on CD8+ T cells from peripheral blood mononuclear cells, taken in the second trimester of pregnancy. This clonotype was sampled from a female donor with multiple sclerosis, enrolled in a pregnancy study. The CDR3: CASSQERHISYEQYF. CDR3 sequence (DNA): TGCGCCAGCAGCCAAGAGAGGCACATCTCCTACGAGCAGTACTTC.